The sample holds many counts of the clone carrying this T cell receptor beta chain. Its target is not known. The CDR3 spans 13 residues. With 6 bases removed from V and 0 bases from J, the gap between germline ends came to 9 bases. CDR1 is DFQATT and CDR2 is SNEGSKA in the germline V gene (reference sequence). TCRdb reanalysed the reads using MiXCR and keeps one entry per CDR3 protein. The table has hundreds of thousands of distinct CDR3 sequences, roughly 9.3% seen once. The data are from a study of T cell repertoires in cytomegalovirus infection. Study-level results: Identification of carriers of CMV plus the relevant HLA was performed using cumulative public TCR beta family frequency.

Sequencing used PBMCs. The V call is TRBV20-1, the J call TRBJ2-1; D perhaps matches TRBD2 (6 bases). The clonotype comes from a human donor in good health (CMV status not recorded). Some clones in this sample may be carry-over from other donors' samples. The CDR3 loop is CSARDFSYNEQFF. Here the CDR3 DNA reads TGCAGTGCGAGGGACTTCTCCTACAATGAGCAGTTCTTC.